This T cell receptor beta chain came from a study of blood T cell repertoires in COVID-19. This clone was seen only once. Trimming removed 2 bases from V and 0 bases from J; junction bases left unmatched: 6. Germline CDR1 LNHDA, CDR2 SQIVND (reference sequence). This CDR3 has 18 amino acids. TCRdb keeps only in-frame clones here, not all; method: immunoSEQ multiplex PCR. The data hold 100,000 to 150,000 clones, with around 88% observed a single time. V and J are TRBV19 and TRBJ2-2; 10 bases map to TRBD2. The clonotype originates from a woman aged 45-65 years who had recovered from COVID-19. The sample taken for sequencing was PBMCs or T cells enriched from blood (not recorded which). This chain's CDR3 is CASSIIGLAVPNTGELFF. The CDR3 region has the DNA TGTGCCAGTAGTATAATTGGACTAGCGGTTCCGAACACCGGGGAGCTGTTTTTT.